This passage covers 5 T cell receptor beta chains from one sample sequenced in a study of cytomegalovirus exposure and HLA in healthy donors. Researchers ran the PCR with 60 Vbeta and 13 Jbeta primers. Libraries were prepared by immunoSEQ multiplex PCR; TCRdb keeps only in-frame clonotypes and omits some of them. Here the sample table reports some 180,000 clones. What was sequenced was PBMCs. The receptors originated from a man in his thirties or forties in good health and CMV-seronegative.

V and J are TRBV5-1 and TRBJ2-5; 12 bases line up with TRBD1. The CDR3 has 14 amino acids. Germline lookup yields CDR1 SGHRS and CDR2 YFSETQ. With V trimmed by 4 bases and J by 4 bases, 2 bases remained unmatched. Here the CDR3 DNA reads TGCGCCAGCAGCCGGGACAGGGGGCGAGAGACCCAGTACTTC. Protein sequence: CASSRDRGRETQYF.

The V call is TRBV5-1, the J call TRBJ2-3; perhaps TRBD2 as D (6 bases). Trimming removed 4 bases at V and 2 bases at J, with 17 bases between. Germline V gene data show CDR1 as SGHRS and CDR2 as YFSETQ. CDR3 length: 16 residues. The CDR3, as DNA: TGCGCCAGCAGCCCCGGGCGAGCGGGTCACACAGATACGCAGTATTTT. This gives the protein CASSPGRAGHTDTQYF.

CDR3 DNA sequence: TGTGCCAGTAGCGCTGGAAACACCATATATTTT. Residues: CASSAGNTIYF. This chain joins TRBV19 and TRBJ1-3, with no clear D. V was trimmed by 6 bases and J by 2 bases, leaving 2 bases between them. The CDR3 has 11 residues. CDR1 and CDR2 (germline): LNHDA, SQIVND (reference sequence).

DNA of the CDR3: TGTGCCAGCAGTTACCCCGAGACCGGGGAGCTGTTTTTT. Protein sequence: CASSYPETGELFF. The chain joins TRBV6-5 to TRBJ2-2; D unclear. Trimming stripped 2 bases from V and 5 bases from J, with 6 bases between. This CDR3 region has 13 residues. Germline V gene lookup returns CDR1 MNHEY and CDR2 SVGAGI.

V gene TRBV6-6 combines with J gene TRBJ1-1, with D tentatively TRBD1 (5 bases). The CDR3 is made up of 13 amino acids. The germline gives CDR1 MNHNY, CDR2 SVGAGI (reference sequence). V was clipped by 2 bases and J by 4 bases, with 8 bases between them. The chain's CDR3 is CASSYGGGTEAFF. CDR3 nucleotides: TGTGCCAGCAGTTACGGGGGAGGCACTGAAGCTTTCTTT.